The source of this T cell receptor beta chain is a study of blood T cell repertoires in COVID-19. The wider study: Sample material is recorded as cDNA or gDNA derived from T cells, B-cell-depleted T cells, or PBMCs.

Some clones are missing from TCRdb's copy, which holds only in-frame ones; the method was immunoSEQ multiplex PCR. The sample has about 100,000 clones; about 89% are singletons. The CDR3 totals 24 residues. Material: peripheral blood. The TCR originated in a man aged 55 to 69 with acute or convalescent COVID-19. The J gene is TRBJ1-3, the V gene TRBV21-1; TRBD1, the table's D call, was not compared with the DNA. TRBV21-1 is a recognized pseudogene. For the CDR3, the DNA is TGTGCCAGCAGCAAAATTTACAGTTTTTTCCCCGACCCCGGACAGGCCGGCTCTGGAAACACCATATATTTT. Protein sequence: CASSKIYSFFPDPGQAGSGNTIYF.